This entry describes one TCR beta chain. The data are from a study of technical replicates of blood from a handful of donors. TCRdb's table, derived via immunoSEQ multiplex PCR, lists solely in-frame clones and lacks some. This table has more than 90,000 clones, nearly 97% appearing once. The sequenced sample consisted of T cells isolated from PBMCs. This TCR was recovered from a human donor in good health.

The CDR3 DNA reads TGTGCCTGGGACAGATCCTACGAGCAGTACTTC. Amino acid sequence: CAWDRSYEQYF. V and J are TRBV30 and TRBJ2-7; a possible D gene is TRBD1 (5 bases). CDR3 size: 11 residues. CDR1 is GTSNPN, CDR2 SVGIG, per germline (reference sequence). V was trimmed by 5 bases and J by 1 base, leaving 6 bases between them.